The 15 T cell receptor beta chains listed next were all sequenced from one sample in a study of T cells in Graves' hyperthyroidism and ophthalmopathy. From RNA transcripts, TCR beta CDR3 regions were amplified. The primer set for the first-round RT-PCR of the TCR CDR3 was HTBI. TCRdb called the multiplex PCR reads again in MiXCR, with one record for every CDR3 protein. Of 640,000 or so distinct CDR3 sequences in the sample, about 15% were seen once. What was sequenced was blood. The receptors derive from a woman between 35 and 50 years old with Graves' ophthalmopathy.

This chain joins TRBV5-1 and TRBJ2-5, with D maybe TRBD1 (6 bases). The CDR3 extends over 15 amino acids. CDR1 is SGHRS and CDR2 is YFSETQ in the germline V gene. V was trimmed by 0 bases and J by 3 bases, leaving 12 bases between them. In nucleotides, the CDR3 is TGCGCCAGCAGCTTGGGGCCTACAGGGAAAGAGACCCAGTACTTC. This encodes CASSLGPTGKETQYF.

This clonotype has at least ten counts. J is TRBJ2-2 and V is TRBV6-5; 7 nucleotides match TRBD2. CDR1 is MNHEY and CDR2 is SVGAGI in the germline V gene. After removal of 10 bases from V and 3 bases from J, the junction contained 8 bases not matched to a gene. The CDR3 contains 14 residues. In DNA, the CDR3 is TGTGCCATAACTCGGGCGGGGGACACCGGGGAGCTGTTTTTT. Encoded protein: CAITRAGDTGELFF.

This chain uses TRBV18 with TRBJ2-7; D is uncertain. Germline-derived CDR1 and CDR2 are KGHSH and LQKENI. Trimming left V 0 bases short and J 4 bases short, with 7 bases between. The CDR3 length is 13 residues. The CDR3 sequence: CASSPPMGYEQYF. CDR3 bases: TGTGCCAGCTCACCACCGATGGGTTACGAGCAGTACTTC.

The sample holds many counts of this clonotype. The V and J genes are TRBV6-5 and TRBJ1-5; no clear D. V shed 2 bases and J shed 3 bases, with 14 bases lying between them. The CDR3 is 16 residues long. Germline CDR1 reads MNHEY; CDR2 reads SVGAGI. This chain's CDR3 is CASSYQNPRNNQPQHF. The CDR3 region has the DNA TGTGCCAGCAGTTACCAAAATCCCCGGAACAATCAGCCCCAGCATTTT.

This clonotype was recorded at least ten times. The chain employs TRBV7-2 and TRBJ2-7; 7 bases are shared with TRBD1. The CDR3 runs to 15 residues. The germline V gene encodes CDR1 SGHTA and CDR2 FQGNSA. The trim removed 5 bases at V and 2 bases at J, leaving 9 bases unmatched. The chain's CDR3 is CASSPMGQLPYEQYF. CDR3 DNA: TGTGCCAGCAGCCCCATGGGACAGTTGCCCTACGAGCAGTACTTC.

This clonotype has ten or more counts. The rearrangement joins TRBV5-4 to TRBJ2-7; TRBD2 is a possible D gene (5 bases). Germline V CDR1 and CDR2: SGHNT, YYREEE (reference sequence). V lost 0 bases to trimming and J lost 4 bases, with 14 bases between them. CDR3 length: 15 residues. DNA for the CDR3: TGTGCCAGCAGCTTGGGGTGGGAGTTCCCTTACGAGCAGTACTTC. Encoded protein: CASSLGWEFPYEQYF.

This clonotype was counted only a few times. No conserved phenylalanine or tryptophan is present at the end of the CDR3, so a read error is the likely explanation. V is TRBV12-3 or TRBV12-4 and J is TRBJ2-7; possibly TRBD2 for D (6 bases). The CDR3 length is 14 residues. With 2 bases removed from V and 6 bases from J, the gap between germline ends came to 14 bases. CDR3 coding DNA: TGTGCCAGCAGTTTAAATAGCCTCGGGAGCGAGCAGTACCTC. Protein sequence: CASSLNSLGSEQYL.

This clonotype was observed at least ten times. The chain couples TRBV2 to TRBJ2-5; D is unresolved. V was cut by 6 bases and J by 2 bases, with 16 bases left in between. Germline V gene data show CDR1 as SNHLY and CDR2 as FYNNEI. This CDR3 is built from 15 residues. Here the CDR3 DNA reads TGTGCCAGCAGCGAACACGAAGCTGAACAAGAGACCCAGTACTTC. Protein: CASSEHEAEQETQYF.

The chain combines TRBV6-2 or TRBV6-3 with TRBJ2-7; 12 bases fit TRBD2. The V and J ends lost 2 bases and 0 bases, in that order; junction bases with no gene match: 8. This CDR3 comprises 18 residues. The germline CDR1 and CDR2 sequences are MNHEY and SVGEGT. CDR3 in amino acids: CASSYPSGRGYFSYEQYF. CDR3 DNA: TGTGCCAGCAGTTACCCTAGCGGGAGGGGATACTTCTCCTACGAGCAGTACTTC.

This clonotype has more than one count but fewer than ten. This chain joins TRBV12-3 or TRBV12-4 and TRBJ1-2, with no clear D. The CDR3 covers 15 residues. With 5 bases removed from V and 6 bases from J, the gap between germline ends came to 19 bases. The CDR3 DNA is TGTGCCAGCAGTCCAGCACCCCCGACGGTCCATGGCTACACCTTC. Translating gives CASSPAPPTVHGYTF.

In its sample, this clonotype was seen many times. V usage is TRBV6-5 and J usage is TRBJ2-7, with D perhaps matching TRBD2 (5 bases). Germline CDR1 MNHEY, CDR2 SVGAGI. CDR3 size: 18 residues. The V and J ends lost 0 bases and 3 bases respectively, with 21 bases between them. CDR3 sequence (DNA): TGTGCCAGCAGTTACTCGACTCCGGTTAGCGCAGCAGACTACGAGCAGTACTTC. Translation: CASSYSTPVSAADYEQYF.

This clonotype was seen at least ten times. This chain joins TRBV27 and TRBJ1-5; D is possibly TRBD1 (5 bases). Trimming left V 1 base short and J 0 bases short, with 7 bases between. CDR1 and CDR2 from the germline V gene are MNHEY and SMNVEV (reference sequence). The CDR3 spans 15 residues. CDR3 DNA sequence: TGTGCCAGCAGTTTATGGGACGGTAGCAATCAGCCCCAGCATTTT. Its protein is CASSLWDGSNQPQHF.

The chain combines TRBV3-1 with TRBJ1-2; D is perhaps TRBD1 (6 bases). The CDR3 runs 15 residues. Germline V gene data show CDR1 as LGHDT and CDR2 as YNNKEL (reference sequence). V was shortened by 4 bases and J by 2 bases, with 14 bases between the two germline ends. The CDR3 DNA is TGTGCCAGCAGCCTACGACAGGAGCTAAACTATGGCTACACCTTC. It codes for CASSLRQELNYGYTF.

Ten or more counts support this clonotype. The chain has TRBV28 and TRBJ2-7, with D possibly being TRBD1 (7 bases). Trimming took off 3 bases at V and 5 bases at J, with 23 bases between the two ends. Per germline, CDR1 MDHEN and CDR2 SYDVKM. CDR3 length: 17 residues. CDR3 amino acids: CASSFPHRDSRGNEQYF. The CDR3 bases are TGTGCCAGCAGTTTCCCCCACCGGGACAGCCGGGGGAACGAGCAGTACTTC. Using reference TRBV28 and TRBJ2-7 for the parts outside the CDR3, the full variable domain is DVKVTQSSRYLVKRTGEKVFLECVQDMDHENMFWYRQDPGLGLRLIYFSYDVKMKEKGDIPEGYSVSREKKERFSLILESASTNQTSMYLCASSFPHRDSRGNEQYFGPGTRLTVT.

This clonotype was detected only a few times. The CDR3 sequence is CASSFGRGRFYEQYF. CDR3 nucleotide sequence: TGTGCCAGCAGTTTTGGTCGGGGACGGTTCTACGAGCAGTACTTC. The J gene is TRBJ2-7, the V gene TRBV28; D possibly uses TRBD1 or TRBD2 (5 bases each). Trimming removed 3 bases at V and 3 bases at J, with 15 bases between. The CDR3 covers 15 residues. Germline V gene sequence: CDR1 MDHEN, CDR2 SYDVKM.